The 10 T cell receptor beta chains below all came from one sample that was sequenced in a study of T-cell memory formation after mild COVID-19. TCRdb itself ran the 5' RACE reads through MiXCR, one entry per CDR3 protein. The data contain 150,000 to 200,000 distinct CDR3 sequences, 11% of them singletons. Sequencing was performed on PBMCs or a T cell subset sorted from them (not recorded which). All receptors come from a man between 18 and 35 years old who had mild COVID-19 (a few samples of this study predate the infection). Cell type and time point are not known.

This sequence joins TRBV6-5 and TRBJ2-2; 11 bases align to TRBD1. The J segment lost 1 base and the V segment lost 0 bases, leaving 1 base of the junction unmatched. The length of the CDR3 is 17 residues. In germline, CDR1 is MNHEY, CDR2 SVGAGI. CDR3 region: CASSYSGTGGNTGELFF. Written as DNA, the CDR3 is TGTGCCAGCAGTTACTCGGGGACAGGGGGGAACACCGGGGAGCTGTTTTTT.

The V call is TRBV4-3, the J call TRBJ1-2; D gene uncertain. The germline V gene encodes CDR1 LGHNA and CDR2 YSLEER. With 0 bases removed from V and 0 bases from J, the gap between germline ends came to 14 bases. The CDR3 is made up of 17 amino acids. CDR3 DNA sequence: TGCGCCAGCAGCCAAGATTTAAGGGCTGGGACTAACTATGGCTACACCTTC. This translates into CASSQDLRAGTNYGYTF.

This clonotype was seen only a few times. This sequence joins TRBV12-3 or TRBV12-4 and TRBJ2-6; D not resolved. V was trimmed by 5 bases and J by 2 bases, leaving 19 bases between them. The CDR3 covers 18 residues. The CDR3 loop is CASSGSHTIFPGANVLTF. CDR3 nucleotide sequence: TGTGCCAGCAGTGGATCCCACACAATATTTCCTGGGGCCAACGTCCTGACTTTC.

This clonotype was picked up many times. V is TRBV4-3 and J is TRBJ2-3; perhaps TRBD2 as D (5 bases). The germline V and J ends were trimmed by 4 bases and 8 bases, with 13 bases remaining between them. Germline V gene data show CDR1 as LGHNA and CDR2 as YSLEER. The CDR3 loop spans 13 amino acids. The CDR3 nucleotides are TGCGCCAGCAGCCCAGCAGGCGCGGGTACGCAGTATTTT. Translating gives CASSPAGAGTQYF.

In this sample, this clonotype turned up a few times. The chain has TRBV5-1 and TRBJ1-6, with unresolved D. CDR3 length: 17 amino acids. CDR1 and CDR2 (germline): SGHRS, YFSETQ. Trimming removed 4 bases at V and 2 bases at J, with 16 bases between. For the CDR3, the DNA is TGCGCCAGCAGCCTGGAGGCCAGGACGACCTATAATTCACCCCTCCACTTT. It codes for CASSLEARTTYNSPLHF.

This clonotype has only one observation. The chain combines TRBV9 with TRBJ1-1; 7 bases are shared with TRBD1. V shed 3 bases, J shed 2 bases, and the junction held 10 bases outside the gene matches. The CDR3 extends over 16 amino acids. The germline V gene encodes CDR1 SGDLS and CDR2 YYNGEE. CDR3 in DNA: TGTGCCAGCAGCGCTTACCCCGGGACAGCTAACACTGAAGCTTTCTTT. It is translated as CASSAYPGTANTEAFF.

This clonotype came up a few times. The V call is TRBV5-1, the J call TRBJ2-6; a possible D gene is TRBD1 (5 bases). The CDR3 spans 15 residues. V gave up 4 bases and J gave up 4 bases, with 12 bases separating them. Germline CDR1 reads SGHRS; CDR2 reads YFSETQ. The CDR3 region has the DNA TGCGCCAGCAGCCAAGGGGCCGCCGGGGCCAACGTCCTGACTTTC. Translation: CASSQGAAGANVLTF. The whole variable domain, filled in from reference TRBV5-1 and TRBJ2-6, reads KAGVTQTPRYLIKTRGQQVTLSCSPISGHRSVSWYQQTPGQGLQFLFEYFSETQRNKGNFPGRFSGRQFSNSRSEMNVSTLELGDSALYLCASSQGAAGANVLTFGAGSRLTVL.

The chain employs TRBV5-1 and TRBJ1-6; D not certain. With 0 bases removed from V and 3 bases from J, the gap between germline ends came to 13 bases. From germline, CDR1 is SGHRS and CDR2 YFSETQ. This CDR3 is built from 17 residues. CDR3 amino acids: CASSLVGSRYYNSPLHF. CDR3 coding DNA: TGCGCCAGCAGCTTGGTGGGGTCGCGATACTATAATTCACCCCTCCACTTT.

This clonotype has a handful of counts. The V gene is TRBV5-1, the J gene TRBJ2-5, with 9 bases lining up with TRBD1. Germline CDR1 SGHRS, CDR2 YFSETQ. The CDR3 totals 16 residues. After removal of 4 bases from V and 4 bases from J, the junction contained 11 bases not matched to a gene. This CDR3 reads CASSPLTGGIAETQYF. DNA for the CDR3: TGCGCCAGCAGCCCCCTGACAGGGGGGATTGCAGAGACCCAGTACTTC.

This clonotype was seen more than once but under ten times. The genes are TRBV10-3 and TRBJ2-3; D unclear. This CDR3 comprises 13 residues. Per germline, CDR1 ENHRY and CDR2 SYGVKD. Trimming left V 3 bases short and J 4 bases short, with 8 bases between. CDR3 DNA sequence: TGTGCCATCAGTGAAGGTACCTCAGATACGCAGTATTTT. This translates into CAISEGTSDTQYF.